These 27 T cell receptor beta chains were all obtained from the same sample, sequenced in a study of T cells in Graves' hyperthyroidism and ophthalmopathy. Amplified regions were TCR beta CDR3 sequences from RNA transcripts. First-round RT-PCR of the TCR CDR3 relied on the HTBI primer set. TCRdb reanalysed the multiplex PCR reads using MiXCR and keeps one entry per CDR3 protein. The data show about 720,000 distinct CDR3 sequences, with 15% to 20% seen just once and about 8.4% held by the top ten. Sequenced sample: blood. The origin of the receptors is a man aged 18 to 30 with Graves' hyperthyroidism.

This clonotype has ten or more counts. The V gene is TRBV5-5, the J gene TRBJ2-1, with 9 positions matching TRBD2. Germline CDR1 and CDR2: SGHKS and YYEKEE (reference sequence). This CDR3 has 16 amino acids. V dropped 3 bases and J dropped 4; count of bases not matched to a gene: 8. Here the CDR3 DNA reads TGTGCCAGCAGCTACGAGGATCTAGCGGGGTACAATGAGCAGTTCTTC. Translating it yields CASSYEDLAGYNEQFF. The full variable domain, completed using reference TRBV5-5 and TRBJ2-1, is DAGVTQSPTHLIKTRGQQVTLRCSPISGHKSVSWYQQVLGQGPQFIFQYYEKEERGRGNFPDRFSARQFPNYSSELNVNALLLGDSALYLCASSYEDLAGYNEQFFGPGTRLTVL.

This clonotype was counted ten times or more. The chain joins TRBV12-3 or TRBV12-4 to TRBJ2-7; TRBD2 agrees at 7 bases. CDR3 length: 15 amino acids. V gave up 5 bases and J gave up 5 bases; unmatched junction bases: 12. CDR3: CASSPLARRSHEQYF. The CDR3 region has the DNA TGTGCCAGCAGTCCACTAGCGCGAAGGTCCCACGAGCAGTACTTC.

This clonotype was counted many times. J is TRBJ2-7 and V is TRBV28; no reliable D call. With 5 bases removed from V and 1 base from J, the gap between germline ends came to 12 bases. The CDR3 spans 14 residues. Germline V CDR1 and CDR2: MDHEN, SYDVKM. CDR3 coding DNA: TGTGCCAGCAGTACGCACGACGGATCCTACGAGCAGTACTTC. Its translation is CASSTHDGSYEQYF.

This clonotype was seen more than once but under ten times. The gene calls are TRBV4-3 and TRBJ2-5; D gene ambiguous. Trimming removed 0 bases at V and 5 bases at J, with 7 bases between. Germline loops: CDR1 LGHNA, CDR2 YSLEER. The CDR3 consists of 13 residues. This CDR3 is CASSQDTDETQYF. For the CDR3, the DNA is TGCGCCAGCAGCCAAGATACAGATGAGACCCAGTACTTC.

This clonotype was recorded many times. This rearrangement joins TRBV12-3 or TRBV12-4 to TRBJ2-5; D tentatively reads TRBD1 or TRBD2 (6 bases each). The CDR3 extends over 13 amino acids. Trimming cost V 3 bases and J 6 bases, with 11 bases left between them. CDR3 residues: CASSFRGGQTQYF. The CDR3 DNA reads as TGTGCCAGCAGTTTTAGAGGGGGGCAGACCCAGTACTTC.

CDR3 coding DNA: TGTGCCAGTAGGATACAGGGGACGACTAACTATGGCTACACCTTC. This encodes CASRIQGTTNYGYTF. This sequence joins TRBV19 and TRBJ1-2, with 7 nucleotides matching TRBD1. From germline, CDR1 is LNHDA and CDR2 SQIVND (reference sequence). This CDR3 is built from 15 residues. The trim removed 6 bases at V and 0 bases at J, leaving 7 bases unmatched.

This chain uses TRBV28 with TRBJ2-1; perhaps D is TRBD1 or TRBD2 (6 bases each). V was trimmed by 7 bases and J by 1 base, leaving 29 bases between them. The length of the CDR3 is 20 residues. Germline V gene data show CDR1 as MDHEN and CDR2 as SYDVKM. DNA for the CDR3: TGTGCCAGCATTCCCCGCGTCTTGTCGGGGGCAAGAATTTCCTACAATGAGCAGTTCTTC. Protein sequence: CASIPRVLSGARISYNEQFF.

This clonotype turned up a few times. V usage is TRBV25-1 and J usage is TRBJ2-3; 16 bases line up with TRBD2. J gave up 5 bases and V 8 bases, and 4 bases lay outside the gene matches. Per germline, CDR1 MGHDK and CDR2 SYGVNS. This CDR3 spans 15 amino acids. The CDR3 coding sequence is TGTGCCAGCTTGGGACTAGCGGGAGGGAAAGATACGCAGTATTTT. It specifies CASLGLAGGKDTQYF. The entire variable domain, with the rest obtained from reference TRBV25-1 and TRBJ2-3, is as follows: EADIYQTPRYLVIGTGKKITLECSQTMGHDKMYWYQQDPGMELHLIHYSYGVNSTEKGDLSSESTVSRIRTEHFPLTLESARPSHTSQYLCASLGLAGGKDTQYFGPGTRLTVL.

This clonotype was detected ten times or more. As DNA, the CDR3 is TGTGCCACCAGTGATACCGCCGGGAATGACCAAGAGACCCAGTACTTC. Translation gives CATSDTAGNDQETQYF. The chain uses TRBV24-1 and TRBJ2-5, with D perhaps TRBD2 (5 bases). This CDR3 comprises 16 residues. The V end lost 3 bases, the J end lost 0 bases, and 13 bases lay between the germline ends. From germline, CDR1 is KGHDR and CDR2 SFDVKD.

This clonotype was recorded once. The chain carries TRBV29-1 and TRBJ1-1; 7 nucleotides agree with TRBD1. The CDR3 is 15 amino acids. Trimming cost V 4 bases and J 0 bases; bases outside gene matches: 8. CDR1 is SQVTM and CDR2 is ANQGSEA in the germline V gene. The CDR3 reads CSVGRTGQMNTEAFF. CDR3 bases: TGCAGCGTTGGGCGGACAGGCCAGATGAACACTGAAGCTTTCTTT.

The chain uses TRBV14 and TRBJ2-7; D is ambiguous. Per the germline V gene, CDR1 is SGHDN and CDR2 is FVKESK. The CDR3 totals 16 residues. Trimming pared 2 bases from V and 4 bases from J, leaving 18 bases between. DNA of the CDR3: TGTGCCAGCAGCCAACAAGATGCCCTGACACGTTACGAGCAGTACTTC. Encoded protein: CASSQQDALTRYEQYF.

This clonotype came up a few times. The chain is built from TRBV6-1 and TRBJ2-1; D uncertain. V was clipped by 3 bases and J by 10 bases, with 7 bases between them. The CDR3 covers 11 residues. The germline V gene has CDR1 MNHNS and CDR2 SASEGT. The CDR3 loop is CASSDFGEQFF. In DNA, the CDR3 is TGTGCCAGCAGTGACTTTGGGGAGCAGTTCTTC.

This clonotype was counted many times. The genes are TRBV12-3 or TRBV12-4 and TRBJ2-5; perhaps TRBD2 as D (6 bases). The CDR3 is 14 residues long. Trimming pared 1 base from V and 1 base from J, leaving 7 bases between. CDR3 in amino acids: CASSLELAQETQYF. The CDR3 DNA follows: TGTGCCAGCAGTTTAGAACTAGCCCAAGAGACCCAGTACTTC.

This clonotype was found many times. This rearrangement joins TRBV28 to TRBJ2-1; 9 bases line up with TRBD1. This CDR3 spans 15 amino acids. Per germline, CDR1 MDHEN and CDR2 SYDVKM. Trimming removed 6 bases from V and 2 bases from J; junction bases left unmatched: 5. CDR3 sequence (DNA): TGTGCCAGCAGAGACGGGACAGGGACCTACAATGAGCAGTTCTTC. It specifies CASRDGTGTYNEQFF.

The chain recombines TRBV20-1 with TRBJ1-1; 7 nucleotides agree with TRBD1. Germline V gene lookup returns CDR1 DFQATT and CDR2 SNEGSKA (reference sequence). This CDR3 region has 14 residues. V was pared by 5 bases and J by 6 bases, with 12 bases of the junction left unmatched. CDR3 coding DNA: TGCAGTGCTGCGGGACAGTCGCTGCGCGCTGAAGCTTTCTTT. Protein sequence: CSAAGQSLRAEAFF.

In its sample, this clonotype was seen a few times. The J gene is TRBJ1-2, the V gene TRBV27; D might be TRBD1 (6 bases). Germline V gene data show CDR1 as MNHEY and CDR2 as SMNVEV (reference sequence). This CDR3 is built from 15 residues. V shed 0 bases and J shed 8 bases, with 16 bases lying between them. For the CDR3, the DNA is TGTGCCAGCAGTTTATCAGGGGGGAGGTTGGTAGGCTACACCTTC. It codes for CASSLSGGRLVGYTF.

This clonotype was counted ten times or more. The CDR3, as DNA: TGTGCCAGCAGAGAGACAGGGCGGACAGATACGCAGTATTTT. Amino acid sequence: CASRETGRTDTQYF. The chain couples TRBV12-3 or TRBV12-4 to TRBJ2-3, with 7 bases matching TRBD1. CDR3 size: 14 residues. With V trimmed by 6 bases and J by 3 bases, 6 bases remained unmatched.

This clonotype has at least ten counts. The J gene is TRBJ2-7, the V gene TRBV2, with D possibly TRBD2 on 5 matching bases. Trimming shortened V by 3 bases and J by 3 bases, and 9 bases separated the two germline ends. The germline gives CDR1 SNHLY, CDR2 FYNNEI. The CDR3 is 13 residues long. As DNA, the CDR3 is TGTGCCAGCAGTGAGGAGGCGTTCTACGAGCAGTACTTC. Its protein product is CASSEEAFYEQYF. Combining the CDR3 with reference TRBV2 and TRBJ2-7 gives the whole variable domain EPEVTQTPSHQVTQMGQEVILRCVPISNHLYFYWYRQILGQKVEFLVSFYNNEISEKSEIFDDQFSVERPDGSNFTLKIRSTKLEDSAMYFCASSEEAFYEQYFGPGTRLTVT.

This clonotype has at least ten counts. The chain joins TRBV3-1 to TRBJ2-5; 7 bases align to TRBD2. The CDR3 spans 14 residues. Trimming cost V 3 bases and J 11 bases; bases outside gene matches: 12. Germline V gives CDR1 LGHDT, CDR2 YNNKEL (reference sequence). The CDR3 reads CASSHSLAGVKQYF. DNA for the CDR3: TGTGCCAGCAGCCATTCCCTGGCGGGAGTGAAACAGTACTTC.

This clonotype was counted a few times. The chain combines TRBV28 with TRBJ1-4; TRBD1 aligns across 8 bases. From germline, CDR1 is MDHEN and CDR2 SYDVKM. The V gene end was trimmed by 8 bases and the J gene end by 4 bases; junction bases not matched to a gene: 3. The CDR3 runs to 13 residues. The CDR3 DNA is TGTGCCAGCGGACAGGGTGGTAATGAAAAACTGTTTTTT. Amino acids: CASGQGGNEKLFF.

This rearrangement joins TRBV6-5 to TRBJ2-2, with 11 bases lining up with TRBD1. The CDR3 length is 17 residues. CDR1 and CDR2 from the germline V gene are MNHEY and SVGAGI. V gave up 6 bases and J gave up 4 bases; unmatched junction bases: 10. In nucleotides, the CDR3 is TGTGCCAGCAGACTCGAATCCGGGACAGGGGGCACCGGGGAGCTGTTTTTT. Translating gives CASRLESGTGGTGELFF.

This clonotype was recorded at least ten times. J is TRBJ2-7 and V is TRBV6-1; 10 bases fit TRBD2. Germline trimming cut 4 bases from V and 0 bases from J; bases unmatched to any gene: 0. The CDR3 has 14 residues. Germline-derived CDR1 and CDR2 are MNHNS and SASEGT. The CDR3 is CASSASGSSYEQYF. CDR3 sequence (DNA): TGTGCCAGCAGTGCTAGCGGGAGCTCCTACGAGCAGTACTTC.

The rearrangement joins TRBV7-2 to TRBJ1-4; D is unresolved. V dropped 5 bases and J dropped 7 bases, with 11 bases sitting between them. The CDR3 runs to 13 residues. Germline CDR1 SGHTA, CDR2 FQGNSA. The CDR3 DNA reads as TGTGCCAGCAGCCTAACGGCAGGTGAAAAACTGTTTTTT. Protein sequence: CASSLTAGEKLFF.

This chain joins TRBV24-1 and TRBJ2-7; TRBD1 aligns across 9 bases. Looked up from germline, CDR1 is KGHDR and CDR2 is SFDVKD. The V and J ends lost 0 bases and 4 bases, in that order; junction bases with no gene match: 6. The CDR3 loop spans 16 amino acids. The CDR3 region has the DNA TGTGCCACCAGTGATTTGCTCCACAGGGGGCAGTACGAGCAGTACTTC. It yields the protein CATSDLLHRGQYEQYF.

V gene TRBV9 combines with J gene TRBJ1-4; D is undetermined. The CDR3 sequence is 15 residues long. Germline V CDR1 and CDR2: SGDLS, YYNGEE. The V end lost 5 bases, the J end lost 2 bases, and 13 bases lay between the germline ends. The chain's CDR3 is CASSDGGGTNEKLFF. In nucleotides, the CDR3 is TGTGCCAGCAGTGACGGAGGAGGGACTAATGAAAAACTGTTTTTT.

This clonotype has more than one count but fewer than ten. This chain connects TRBV7-2 to TRBJ2-3; maybe TRBD1 (6 bases). Deletions cut 8 bases from V and 3 bases from J, with 12 bases between. The germline V gene has CDR1 SGHTA and CDR2 FQGNSA. This CDR3 is built from 13 residues. CDR3 protein: CASSDRQTDTQYF. The CDR3 region has the DNA TGTGCCAGCTCGGACAGACAAACAGATACGCAGTATTTT.

This clonotype was seen a few times. The chain combines TRBV4-1 with TRBJ1-1; TRBD1 matches 7 bases. The germline CDR1 and CDR2 sequences are MGHRA and YSYEKL. The CDR3 contains 14 residues. Germline trimming cut 4 bases from V and 4 bases from J; bases unmatched to any gene: 6. The CDR3 DNA is TGCGCCAGCAGCCGCCCAGGGGGTTCCACTGAAGCTTTCTTT. Protein: CASSRPGGSTEAFF.